The T cell receptor beta chain under discussion was sequenced for a study of T cells in Graves' hyperthyroidism and ophthalmopathy. Notes on this clonotype: Its antigen is still unknown.

Amplified TCR beta CDR3 regions derived from RNA transcripts. Initially, a first-round RT-PCR of the TCR CDR3 employed the HTBI primer set. One entry per CDR3 protein results from TCRdb running MiXCR on the multiplex PCR reads. The sample records about 410,000 distinct CDR3 sequences, roughly 15% being singletons. Study-wide results and caveats: Among thyroid clonotypes expanded above 0.001, most also appeared in blood. A 13 V-J signature model discriminated ophthalmopathy versus stable hyperthyroidism.

CDR3 length equals 18 residues. The ends were cut back, 5 bases at V and 9 bases at J, with 27 bases in the middle. Per germline, CDR1 SGHNT and CDR2 YYREEE (reference sequence). The gene calls are TRBV5-4 and TRBJ1-6; tentatively, D is TRBD1 (5 bases). The source of this sequence is a woman aged 30 to 39 with Graves' ophthalmopathy. Source material: blood. CDR3 sequence reads: CASRSDWDEGFLSSPLHF. CDR3 nucleotide sequence: TGTGCCAGCAGGAGCGACTGGGACGAAGGCTTTTTGAGTTCACCCCTCCACTTT.